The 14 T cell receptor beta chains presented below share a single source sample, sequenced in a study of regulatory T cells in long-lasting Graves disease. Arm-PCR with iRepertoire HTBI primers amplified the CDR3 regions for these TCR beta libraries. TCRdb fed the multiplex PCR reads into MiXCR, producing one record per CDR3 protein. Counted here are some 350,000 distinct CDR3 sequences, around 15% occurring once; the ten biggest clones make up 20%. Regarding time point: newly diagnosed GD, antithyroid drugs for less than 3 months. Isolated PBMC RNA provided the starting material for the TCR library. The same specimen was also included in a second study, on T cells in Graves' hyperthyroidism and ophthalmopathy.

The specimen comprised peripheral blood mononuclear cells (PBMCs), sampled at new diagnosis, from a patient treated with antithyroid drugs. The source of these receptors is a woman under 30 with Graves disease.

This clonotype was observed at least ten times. Here the CDR3 DNA reads TGTGCCAGTAGTTCTAGTCCCGGGACAGGGAACACTGAAGCTTTCTTT. Translated, it gives CASSSSPGTGNTEAFF. This rearrangement joins TRBV19 to TRBJ1-1; 8 positions agree with TRBD1. Trimming took 5 bases from V and 1 from J; bases not matched to a gene: 9. Germline CDR1 LNHDA, CDR2 SQIVND (reference sequence). The CDR3 extends over 16 amino acids.

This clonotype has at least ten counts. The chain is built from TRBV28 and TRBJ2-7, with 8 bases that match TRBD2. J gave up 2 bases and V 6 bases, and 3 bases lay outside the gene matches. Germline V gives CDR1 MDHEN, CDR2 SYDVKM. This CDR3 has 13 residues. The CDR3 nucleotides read TGTGCCAGCAGGCGGGGGGTTACCTACGAGCAGTACTTC. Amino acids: CASRRGVTYEQYF.

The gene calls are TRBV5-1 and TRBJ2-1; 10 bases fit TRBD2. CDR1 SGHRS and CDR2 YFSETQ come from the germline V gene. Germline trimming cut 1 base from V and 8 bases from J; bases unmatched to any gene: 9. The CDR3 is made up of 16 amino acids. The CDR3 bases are TGCGCCAGCAGCTTGTACACTAGCGGGGAATGGGATGAGCAGTTCTTC. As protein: CASSLYTSGEWDEQFF.

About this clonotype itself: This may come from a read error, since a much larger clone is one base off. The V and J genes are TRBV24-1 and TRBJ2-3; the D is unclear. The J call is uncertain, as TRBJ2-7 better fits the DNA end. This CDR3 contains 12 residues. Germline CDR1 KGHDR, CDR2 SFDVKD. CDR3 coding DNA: TGTGCCACCAGTGATTTGCAATTTGAGCAGTACTTC. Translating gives CATSDLQFEQYF.

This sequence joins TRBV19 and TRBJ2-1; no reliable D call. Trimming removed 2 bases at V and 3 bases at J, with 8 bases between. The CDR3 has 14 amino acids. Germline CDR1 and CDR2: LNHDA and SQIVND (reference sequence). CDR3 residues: CASSIRADYNEQFF. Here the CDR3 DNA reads TGTGCCAGTAGTATAAGGGCCGACTACAATGAGCAGTTCTTC.

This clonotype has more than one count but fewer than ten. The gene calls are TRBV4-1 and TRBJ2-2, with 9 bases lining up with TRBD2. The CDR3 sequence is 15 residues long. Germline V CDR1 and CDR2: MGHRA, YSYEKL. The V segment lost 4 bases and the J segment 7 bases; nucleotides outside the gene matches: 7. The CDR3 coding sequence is TGCGCCAGCAGCCTACCGGGACTAGCAGTCGGGGAGCTGTTTTTT. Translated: CASSLPGLAVGELFF.

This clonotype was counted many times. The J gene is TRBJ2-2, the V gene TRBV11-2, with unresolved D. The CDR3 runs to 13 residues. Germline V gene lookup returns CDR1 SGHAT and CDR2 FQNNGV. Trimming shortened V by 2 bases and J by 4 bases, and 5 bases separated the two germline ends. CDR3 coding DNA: TGTGCCAGCAGCTTATACTCCACCGGGGAGCTGTTTTTT. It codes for CASSLYSTGELFF.

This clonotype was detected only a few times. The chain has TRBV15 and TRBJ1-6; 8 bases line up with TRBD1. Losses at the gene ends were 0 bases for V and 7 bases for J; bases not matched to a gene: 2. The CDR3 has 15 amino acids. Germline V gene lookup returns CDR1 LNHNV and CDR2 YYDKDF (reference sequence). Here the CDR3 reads CATSRETGANSPLHF. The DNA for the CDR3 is TGTGCCACCAGCAGAGAGACAGGGGCCAATTCACCCCTCCACTTT.

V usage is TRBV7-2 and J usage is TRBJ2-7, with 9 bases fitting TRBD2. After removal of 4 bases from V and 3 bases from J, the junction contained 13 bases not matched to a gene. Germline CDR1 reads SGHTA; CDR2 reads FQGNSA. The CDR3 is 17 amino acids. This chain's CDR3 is CASSSIGTSPPLYEQYF. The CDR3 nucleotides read TGTGCCAGCAGCTCCATCGGGACTAGCCCTCCCCTCTACGAGCAGTACTTC.

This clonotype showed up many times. CDR3 sequence (DNA): TGTGCCAGCAACGTTAGGGCAGGGGGGCCCTACGAGCAGTACTTC. This sequence encodes CASNVRAGGPYEQYF. This chain connects TRBV28 to TRBJ2-7; D is possibly TRBD1 (7 bases). This CDR3 has 15 residues. Germline V gene data show CDR1 as MDHEN and CDR2 as SYDVKM. Trimming left V 7 bases short and J 2 bases short, with 18 bases between.

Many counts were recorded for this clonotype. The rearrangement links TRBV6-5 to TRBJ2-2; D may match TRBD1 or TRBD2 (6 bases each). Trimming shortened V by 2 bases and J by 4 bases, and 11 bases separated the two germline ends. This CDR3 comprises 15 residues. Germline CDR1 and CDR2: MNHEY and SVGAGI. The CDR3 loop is CASSYLGGGTGELFF. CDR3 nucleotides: TGTGCCAGCAGTTACCTTGGAGGGGGCACCGGGGAGCTGTTTTTT.

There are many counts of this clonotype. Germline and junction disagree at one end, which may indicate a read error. The CDR3 region is CASSPGQGDEKLFF. Written as DNA, the CDR3 is TGTGCCAGCAGCCCTGGACAGGGGGATGAAAAACTGTTTTTT. The rearrangement uses TRBV5-1 and TRBJ1-4; 10 bases align to TRBD1. There are 14 residues in the CDR3. Germline V gives CDR1 SGHRS, CDR2 YFSETQ.

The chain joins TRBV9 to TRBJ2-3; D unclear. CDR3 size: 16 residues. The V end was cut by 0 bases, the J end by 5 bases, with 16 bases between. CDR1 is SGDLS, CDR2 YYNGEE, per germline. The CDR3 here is CASSVAPPGGIDTQYF. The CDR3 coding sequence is TGTGCCAGCAGCGTAGCACCCCCCGGCGGCATAGATACGCAGTATTTT.

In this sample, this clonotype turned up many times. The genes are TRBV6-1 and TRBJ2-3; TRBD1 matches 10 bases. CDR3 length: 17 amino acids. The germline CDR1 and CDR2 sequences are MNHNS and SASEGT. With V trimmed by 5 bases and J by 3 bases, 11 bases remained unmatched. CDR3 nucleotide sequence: TGTGCCAGCAGTCAACTCCCGGGACAGGGGTCAACAGATACGCAGTATTTT. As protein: CASSQLPGQGSTDTQYF.